The following is a T cell receptor (beta chain) sequence with its context. The data derive from a study of blood T cell repertoires in COVID-19. Using immunoSEQ multiplex PCR, the repertoire was profiled, and TCRdb retains in-frame clones only, with some absent. The sample records 150,000 to 200,000 clones, around four fifths being singletons. Germline-derived CDR1 and CDR2 are KGHDR and SFDVKD. The CDR3 extends over 11 amino acids. V dropped 7 bases and J dropped 5 bases, with 4 bases sitting between them. The genes are TRBV24-1 and TRBJ2-2, with D uncertain. This clonotype originated in a woman in her 50s who had recovered from COVID-19. Source material: PBMCs or T cells enriched from blood (not recorded which). The CDR3 nucleotides read TGTGCCACCAGGTCGACCGGGGAGCTGTTTTTT. Its protein product is CATRSTGELFF.